The 2 T cell receptor beta chains below all came from one sample that was sequenced in a study of T-cell memory formation after mild COVID-19. TCRdb fed the 5' RACE reads into MiXCR, producing one record per CDR3 protein. The sample includes hundreds of thousands of distinct CDR3 sequences, around 27% of them seen just once. Material: PBMCs or a T cell subset sorted from them (not recorded which). These receptors were obtained from an adult woman who had mild COVID-19 (a few samples of this study predate the infection). Cell type and time point are not known.

This clonotype was found a few times. The chain couples TRBV7-3 to TRBJ2-1; D perhaps matches TRBD1 (6 bases). This CDR3 region has 14 residues. V lost 6 bases and J 2 bases, leaving 11 bases between the germline ends. Germline V gene data show CDR1 as SGHTA and CDR2 as FQGTGA. In DNA form, the CDR3 reads TGTGCCAGCAGGTTACAGGGAACCTACAATGAGCAGTTCTTC. It encodes CASRLQGTYNEQFF.

This clonotype appeared a few times. The chain combines TRBV27 with TRBJ1-5; tentatively, D is TRBD1 (5 bases). Between the trimmed V and J ends, which lost 2 bases and 3 bases, there was a span of 14 bases. Germline values: CDR1 MNHEY, CDR2 SMNVEV (reference sequence). The CDR3 contains 16 residues. CDR3 amino acids: CASSLGGSAINQPQHF. CDR3 DNA: TGTGCCAGCAGTTTAGGGGGTTCGGCTATCAATCAGCCCCAGCATTTT.